Shown below are 17 T cell receptor beta chains from a single sample sequenced in a study of post-analysis software for immune sequencing data (dated by TCRdb to about 2015). The library came from PCR. Sequencing used an Illumina HiSeq 2500. To reduce PCR and sequencing biases, unique molecular identifiers were incorporated into the TCR beta cDNA libraries. The public reads were run again by TCRdb, first through fastp at Q25 and then through MiXCR, and only productive beta chains were kept. Rows matching on CDR3 protein sequence are summarized as one entry with the most common DNA and genes. Present in this sample are about 820,000 distinct CDR3 sequences, around 53% of which were seen just once. Over 4% of the sample comes from the top ten. Study-wide findings and limitations: Roughly 5 TRBV segments, including TRBV5-6, TRBV5-1 and TRBV20-1, were significantly more frequent in patients than controls.

Antigen specificity for these receptors is unknown. The sample consisted of blood. Every receptor here comes from a girl between 5 and 17 years old with multiple sclerosis.

The CDR3 DNA sequence: TGCGCCAGCAGCCAAGATACGACTAGCGGGGTAGGAGTAAATGAGCAGTTCTTC. Translated, it gives CASSQDTTSGVGVNEQFF. This sequence joins TRBV4-1 and TRBJ2-1; TRBD2 agrees at 11 bases. The CDR3 runs to 18 residues. V lost 0 bases to trimming and J lost 7 bases; unmatched junction nucleotides: 11. Per the germline V gene, CDR1 is MGHRA and CDR2 is YSYEKL.

The gene calls are TRBV29-1 and TRBJ2-1; D unclear. V was trimmed by 4 bases and J by 2 bases, leaving 15 bases between them. The germline CDR1 and CDR2 sequences are SQVTM and ANQGSEA. The CDR3 is 15 amino acids. The chain's CDR3 is CSVAPRLRPYNEQFF. The CDR3 nucleotides are TGCAGCGTTGCCCCGAGGTTGCGACCCTACAATGAGCAGTTCTTC.

This clonotype occurred a few times. The chain recombines TRBV5-6 with TRBJ2-7, with D tentatively TRBD2 (7 bases). The CDR3 has 16 amino acids. V was trimmed by 5 bases and J by 2 bases, leaving 20 bases between them. The V gene's germline CDR1 is SGHDT and CDR2 YYEEEE. The CDR3 loop is CASSWGGPASTYEQYF. The CDR3, as DNA: TGTGCCAGCAGTTGGGGGGGCCCTGCAAGCACCTACGAGCAGTACTTC.

The V and J genes are TRBV25-1 and TRBJ1-1; the match to TRBD1 covers 10 bases. The CDR3 loop spans 14 amino acids. Germline values: CDR1 MGHDK, CDR2 SYGVNS. V was clipped by 7 bases and J by 2 bases; unmatched bases: 4. The CDR3, as DNA: TGTGCCAGCACAAGACAGGGGGCAAACACTGAAGCTTTCTTT. Protein: CASTRQGANTEAFF.

V is TRBV20-1 and J is TRBJ2-3; 10 bases are a match to TRBD2. The CDR3 is 16 amino acids. Germline V gives CDR1 DFQATT, CDR2 SNEGSKA (reference sequence). The V and J ends lost 1 base and 0 bases, in that order; junction bases with no gene match: 4. The CDR3 DNA reads TGCAGTGCTAGAGCGGGACTAGCGCCTAGCACAGATACGCAGTATTTT. Its protein is CSARAGLAPSTDTQYF.

This chain connects TRBV29-1 to TRBJ2-5; 10 bases agree with TRBD1. This CDR3 has 13 residues. Per the germline V gene, CDR1 is SQVTM and CDR2 is ANQGSEA. V lost 3 bases and J lost 6; bases outside the gene matches: 4. CDR3 sequence: CSVERQGAKTQYF. CDR3 DNA: TGCAGCGTTGAGAGACAGGGGGCCAAGACCCAGTACTTC.

J is TRBJ1-5 and V is TRBV10-3, with 8 nucleotides matching TRBD1. This CDR3 is 15 amino acids long. The junction had 8 bases not matched to a gene; V was cut back by 6 bases and J by 4 bases. CDR1 and CDR2 from the germline V gene are ENHRY and SYGVKD. CDR3: CAISPGQGQNQPQHF. For the CDR3, the DNA is TGTGCCATCAGCCCAGGACAGGGCCAAAATCAGCCCCAGCATTTT.

The V and J genes are TRBV7-2 and TRBJ2-1, with TRBD2 identical over 13 bases. Germline loops: CDR1 SGHTA, CDR2 FQGNSA. The CDR3 runs 18 residues. The V and J ends lost 1 base and 5 bases, in that order; junction bases with no gene match: 8. The CDR3, as DNA: TGTGCCAGCAGCTTAGGGCCGGGACTAGCGGGGTACCACAATGAGCAGTTCTTC. Translating gives CASSLGPGLAGYHNEQFF.

The chain joins TRBV10-3 to TRBJ2-3, with a weak D call TRBD2 (6 bases). CDR1 ENHRY and CDR2 SYGVKD come from the germline V gene. V shed 3 bases and J shed 3 bases, with 7 bases lying between them. This CDR3 has 13 amino acids. In DNA, the CDR3 is TGTGCCATCAGTGACGGGGGTACAGATACGCAGTATTTT. Translated, it gives CAISDGGTDTQYF.

J is TRBJ2-5 and V is TRBV7-2; D gene uncertain. CDR3 size: 17 residues. Looked up from germline, CDR1 is SGHTA and CDR2 is FQGNSA. With 5 bases removed from V and 6 bases from J, the gap between germline ends came to 25 bases. CDR3: CASSPWATTLESKTQYF. Here the CDR3 DNA reads TGTGCCAGCAGCCCTTGGGCTACCACCCTTGAATCGAAGACCCAGTACTTC. The full variable domain, in which reference TRBV7-2 and TRBJ2-5 provide the parts outside the CDR3, is GAGVSQSPSNKVTEKGKDVELRCDPISGHTALYWYRQSLGQGLEFLIYFQGNSAPDKSGLPSDRFSAERTGGSVSTLTIQRTQQEDSAVYLCASSPWATTLESKTQYFGPGTRLLVL.

Only a few counts were recorded for this clonotype. The J gene is TRBJ2-2, the V gene TRBV15; D might be TRBD1 or TRBD2, each matching 5 bases. The CDR3 length is 18 residues. V dropped 0 bases and J dropped 2 bases, with 16 bases sitting between them. Germline V CDR1 and CDR2: LNHNV, YYDKDF (reference sequence). The CDR3 reads CATSREYGALSNTGELFF. CDR3 coding DNA: TGTGCCACCAGCAGAGAGTACGGGGCCCTAAGTAACACCGGGGAGCTGTTTTTT.

This clonotype has a handful of counts. V usage is TRBV5-1 and J usage is TRBJ2-7; D possibly corresponds to TRBD2 (6 bases). V shed 0 bases and J shed 5 bases, with 12 bases lying between them. The germline V gene has CDR1 SGHRS and CDR2 YFSETQ. This CDR3 region has 14 residues. The CDR3 loop is CASSLAGGNHEQYF. CDR3 DNA: TGCGCCAGCAGCTTGGCCGGAGGGAACCACGAGCAGTACTTC. The full variable domain, its missing parts supplied by reference TRBV5-1 and TRBJ2-7, is KAGVTQTPRYLIKTRGQQVTLSCSPISGHRSVSWYQQTPGQGLQFLFEYFSETQRNKGNFPGRFSGRQFSNSRSEMNVSTLELGDSALYLCASSLAGGNHEQYFGPGTRLTVT.

This clonotype was recorded a few times. The chain employs TRBV5-5 and TRBJ2-4; 8 nucleotides agree with TRBD2. Germline-derived CDR1 and CDR2 are SGHKS and YYEKEE (reference sequence). The trim removed 5 bases at V and 1 base at J, leaving 8 bases unmatched. The CDR3 length is 16 residues. This chain's CDR3 is CASSNIAGLAKNIQYF. For the CDR3, the DNA is TGTGCCAGCAGTAACATAGCGGGACTCGCCAAAAACATTCAGTACTTC.

This clonotype was seen more than once but under ten times. The V and J genes are TRBV3-1 and TRBJ2-4; 7 nucleotides agree with TRBD2. CDR1 is LGHDT and CDR2 is YNNKEL in the germline V gene (reference sequence). The CDR3 contains 15 residues. V gave up 3 bases and J gave up 0 bases; unmatched junction bases: 2. This CDR3 reads CASSQGGTAKNIQYF. The CDR3 bases are TGTGCCAGCAGCCAGGGGGGGACAGCCAAAAACATTCAGTACTTC. The variable domain in full, with the rest retrieved from reference TRBV3-1 and TRBJ2-4, is DTAVSQTPKYLVTQMGNDKSIKCEQNLGHDTMYWYKQDSKKFLKIMFSYNNKELIINETVPNRFSPKSPDKAHLNLHINSLELGDSAVYFCASSQGGTAKNIQYFGAGTRLSVL.

This clonotype occurred a few times. The rearrangement uses TRBV9 and TRBJ2-2, with TRBD1 matching 7 bases. CDR3 length: 16 residues. The ends lost 6 bases at V and 4 bases at J; junction bases unmatched: 12. The germline V gene encodes CDR1 SGDLS and CDR2 YYNGEE. CDR3 coding DNA: TGTGCCAGCACCCCAACGAAGGGGGCCGGCACCGGGGAGCTGTTTTTT. Amino acids: CASTPTKGAGTGELFF.

V usage is TRBV7-9 and J usage is TRBJ2-5; 8 bases match TRBD1. Trimming cost V 5 bases and J 3 bases; bases outside gene matches: 11. The length of the CDR3 is 16 residues. CDR1 is SEHNR and CDR2 is FQNEAQ in the germline V gene (reference sequence). CDR3 region: CASSALPGQEEETQYF. CDR3 nucleotide sequence: TGTGCCAGCAGCGCACTCCCGGGACAGGAGGAAGAGACCCAGTACTTC.

V gene TRBV7-3 combines with J gene TRBJ1-2; 7 bases are a match to TRBD1. The V and J ends lost 1 base and 8 bases, in that order; junction bases with no gene match: 16. CDR3 length equals 17 residues. CDR1 SGHTA and CDR2 FQGTGA come from the germline V gene. Here the CDR3 reads CASSLMGGGEEVKGYTF. The CDR3, as DNA: TGTGCCAGCAGCTTAATGGGAGGGGGCGAGGAGGTTAAAGGCTACACCTTC.